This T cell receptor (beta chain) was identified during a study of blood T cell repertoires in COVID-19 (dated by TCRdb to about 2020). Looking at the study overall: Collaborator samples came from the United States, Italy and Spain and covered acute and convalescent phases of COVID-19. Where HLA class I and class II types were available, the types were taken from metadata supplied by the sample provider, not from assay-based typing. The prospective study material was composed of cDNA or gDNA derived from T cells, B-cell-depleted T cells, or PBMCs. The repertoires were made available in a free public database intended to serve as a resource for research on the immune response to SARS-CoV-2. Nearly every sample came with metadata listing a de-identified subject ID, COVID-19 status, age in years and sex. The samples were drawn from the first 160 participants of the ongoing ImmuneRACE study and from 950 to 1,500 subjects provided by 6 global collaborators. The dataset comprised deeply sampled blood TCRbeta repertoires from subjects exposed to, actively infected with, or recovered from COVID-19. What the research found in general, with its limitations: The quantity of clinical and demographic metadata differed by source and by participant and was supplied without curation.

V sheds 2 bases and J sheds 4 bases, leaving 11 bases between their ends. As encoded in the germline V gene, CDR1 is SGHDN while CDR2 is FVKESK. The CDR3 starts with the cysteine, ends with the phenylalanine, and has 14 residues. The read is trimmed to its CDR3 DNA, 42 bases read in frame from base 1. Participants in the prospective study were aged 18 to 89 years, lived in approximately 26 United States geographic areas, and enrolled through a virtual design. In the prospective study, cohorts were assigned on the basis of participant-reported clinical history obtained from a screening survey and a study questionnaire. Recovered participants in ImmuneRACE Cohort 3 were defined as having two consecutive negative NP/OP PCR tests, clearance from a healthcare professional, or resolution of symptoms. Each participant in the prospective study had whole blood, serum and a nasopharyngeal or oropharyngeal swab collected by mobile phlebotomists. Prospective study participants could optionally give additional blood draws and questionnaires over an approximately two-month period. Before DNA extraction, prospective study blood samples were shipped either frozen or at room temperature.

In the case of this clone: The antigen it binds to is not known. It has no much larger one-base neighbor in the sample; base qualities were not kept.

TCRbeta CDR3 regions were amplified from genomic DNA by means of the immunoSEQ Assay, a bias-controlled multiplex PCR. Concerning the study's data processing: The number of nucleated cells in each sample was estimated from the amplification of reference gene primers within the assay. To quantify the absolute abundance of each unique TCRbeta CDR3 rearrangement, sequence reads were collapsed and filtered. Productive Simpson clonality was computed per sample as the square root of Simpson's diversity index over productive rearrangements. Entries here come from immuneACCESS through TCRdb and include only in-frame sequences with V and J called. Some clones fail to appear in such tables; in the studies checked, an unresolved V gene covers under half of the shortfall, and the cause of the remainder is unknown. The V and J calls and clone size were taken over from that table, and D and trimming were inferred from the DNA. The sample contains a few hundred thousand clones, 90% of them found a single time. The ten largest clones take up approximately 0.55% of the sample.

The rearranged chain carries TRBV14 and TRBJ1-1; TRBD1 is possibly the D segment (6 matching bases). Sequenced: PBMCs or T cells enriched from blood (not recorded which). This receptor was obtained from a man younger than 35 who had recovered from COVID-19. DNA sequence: TGTGCCAGCAGCCAACAGGGGCGGGTCACTGAAGCTTTCTTT. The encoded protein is CASSQQGRVTEAFF. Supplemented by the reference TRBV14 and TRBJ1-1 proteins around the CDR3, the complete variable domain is EAGVTQFPSHSVIEKGQTVTLRCDPISGHDNLYWYRRVMGKEIKFLLHFVKESKQDESGMPNNRFLAERTGGTYSTLKVQPAELEDSGVYFCASSQQGRVTEAFFGQGTRLTVV.